This is a list of T cell receptor beta chains from one sample in a study of blood T cell repertoires in COVID-19. Clones were read by immunoSEQ multiplex PCR, and TCRdb kept only the in-frame ones, dropping some. The table includes some 150,000 clones, more than 75% detected once. The sample consisted of peripheral blood. Receptors originate from a man between 18 and 29 years old with active or convalescent COVID-19. Each CDR3 is given with its conserved first and last residue. D genes are given only for firm matches. The size field is filled for only some rows; it gives once, few, many or a size class.

v_call: TRBV19; j_call: TRBJ1-6; clone_size: -; d_call: -; cdr3_nt: TGTGCCAGTAGTATTAAGCCTACGAATAATTCACCCCTCCACTTT; cdr3_aa: CASSIKPTNNSPLHF
v_call: TRBV11-2; j_call: TRBJ1-1; clone_size: -; d_call: TRBD1; cdr3_nt: TGTGCCAGCAGCTTAGATCTCTGGACAGGGAACACTGAAGCTTTCTTT; cdr3_aa: CASSLDLWTGNTEAFF
v_call: TRBV15; j_call: TRBJ1-4; clone_size: once; d_call: TRBD1; cdr3_nt: TGTGCCACCAGCAGAGATCATCTGGGACAGGGTAATCAAAAACTGTTTTTT; cdr3_aa: CATSRDHLGQGNQKLFF
v_call: TRBV6-2/TRBV6-3; j_call: TRBJ1-5; clone_size: -; d_call: TRBD1; cdr3_nt: TGTGCCAGCAGCCTCGACAGGGCTCAGCCCCAGCATTTT; cdr3_aa: CASSLDRAQPQHF
v_call: TRBV10-3; j_call: TRBJ1-1; clone_size: -; d_call: -; cdr3_nt: TGTGCCATCGCCAGGGGGAACACTGAAGCTTTCTTT; cdr3_aa: CAIARGNTEAFF
v_call: TRBV7-9; j_call: TRBJ1-1; clone_size: -; d_call: -; cdr3_nt: TGTGCCAGCAGCTTGGGCAGGGGCTCTGGTTTCTTT; cdr3_aa: CASSLGRGSGFF
v_call: TRBV24-1; j_call: TRBJ1-6; clone_size: -; d_call: TRBD1; cdr3_nt: TGTGCCACCAGCCGGGACAGGAATTCACCCCTCCACTTT; cdr3_aa: CATSRDRNSPLHF
v_call: TRBV10-1; j_call: TRBJ1-1; clone_size: once; d_call: TRBD1; cdr3_nt: TGCGCCAGCAGTCCGAGGGACAGGTATGGCACTGAAGCTTTCTTT; cdr3_aa: CASSPRDRYGTEAFF
v_call: TRBV10-3; j_call: TRBJ1-3; clone_size: -; d_call: -; cdr3_nt: TGTGCCATCAGTGACATGAGGCGTGGAAACACCATATATTTT; cdr3_aa: CAISDMRRGNTIYF
v_call: TRBV28; j_call: TRBJ1-5; clone_size: -; d_call: -; cdr3_nt: TGTGCCAGCAGTTCTAGATCCGGACACTATCAGCCCCAGCATTTT; cdr3_aa: CASSSRSGHYQPQHF
v_call: TRBV5-6; j_call: TRBJ2-1; clone_size: -; d_call: TRBD2; cdr3_nt: TGTGCCAGCAGCTTGGGACTAGCGGGGGGTCATGAGCAGTTCTTC; cdr3_aa: CASSLGLAGGHEQFF
v_call: TRBV7-9; j_call: TRBJ2-7; clone_size: -; d_call: -; cdr3_nt: TGTGCCAGCAGCCCAGTGGCCAGGGGCCTCTACGAGCAGTACTTC; cdr3_aa: CASSPVARGLYEQYF
v_call: TRBV7-2; j_call: TRBJ2-7; clone_size: -; d_call: -; cdr3_nt: TGTGCCAGCAGCTTTAGACGGCAGGCCTACGAGCAGTACTTC; cdr3_aa: CASSFRRQAYEQYF
v_call: TRBV11-2; j_call: TRBJ1-5; clone_size: -; d_call: -; cdr3_nt: TGTGCCAGCAGCTTAGGCAGGGTTGGCAATCAGCCCCAGCATTTT; cdr3_aa: CASSLGRVGNQPQHF
v_call: TRBV7-9; j_call: TRBJ1-2; clone_size: -; d_call: -; cdr3_nt: TGTGCCAGCAGCTTAATCGATGGCTACACCTTC; cdr3_aa: CASSLIDGYTF
v_call: TRBV19; j_call: TRBJ2-7; clone_size: -; d_call: -; cdr3_nt: TGTGCCAGCCGCGGTTTTCGGGAGCAGTACTTC; cdr3_aa: CASRGFREQYF
v_call: TRBV9; j_call: TRBJ1-2; clone_size: few; d_call: TRBD1; cdr3_nt: TGTGCCAGCAGCGTTGGACAGGGCCCGGTCTATGGCTACACCTTC; cdr3_aa: CASSVGQGPVYGYTF
v_call: TRBV27; j_call: TRBJ2-1; clone_size: -; d_call: -; cdr3_nt: TGTGCCAGCAATCTCGGGGGTAGGTCCTACAATGAGCAGTTCTTC; cdr3_aa: CASNLGGRSYNEQFF
v_call: TRBV6-5; j_call: TRBJ2-1; clone_size: -; d_call: TRBD1; cdr3_nt: TGTGCCAGCAGTCTCCGGGACAGGGGTGATGAGCAGTTCTTC; cdr3_aa: CASSLRDRGDEQFF
v_call: TRBV27; j_call: TRBJ2-6; clone_size: -; d_call: TRBD2; cdr3_nt: TGTGCCAGCAGTTCGGGCGGGGGAAGCTCTGGGGCCAACGTCCTGACTTTC; cdr3_aa: CASSSGGGSSGANVLTF
v_call: TRBV14; j_call: TRBJ1-6; clone_size: -; d_call: -; cdr3_nt: TGTGCCAGCAGCCCCCGATTACTCAGGGGCTCCTATAATTCACCCCTCCACTTT; cdr3_aa: CASSPRLLRGSYNSPLHF
v_call: TRBV12-5; j_call: TRBJ1-4; clone_size: -; d_call: -; cdr3_nt: TGTGCTAGTGGTTCCTCCAGGTTTGCAACTAATGAAAAACTGTTTTTT; cdr3_aa: CASGSSRFATNEKLFF
v_call: TRBV28; j_call: TRBJ1-5; clone_size: -; d_call: -; cdr3_nt: TGTGCCAGCAATTTAAGGAGATATCAGCCCCAGCATTTT; cdr3_aa: CASNLRRYQPQHF